This record looks at one T cell receptor beta chain sequence and its context. Clones were sequenced by immunoSEQ multiplex PCR, and TCRdb holds only the in-frame ones, with some missing. The sample contains 200,000 to 250,000 clones, roughly nine tenths of which appear only once. The data were taken from a study of blood T cell repertoires in COVID-19. The germline V gene has CDR1 MGHRA and CDR2 YSYEKL. Between the trimmed V and J ends, which lost 1 base and 0 bases, there was a span of 9 bases. This CDR3 is 15 amino acids long. This clonotype was sampled from a woman aged 25 to 39 who had recovered from COVID-19. The chain joins TRBV4-1 to TRBJ1-1, with D unresolved. The sequenced sample consisted of PBMCs or T cells enriched from blood (not recorded which). The CDR3 nucleotides read TGCGCCAGCAGCCAAGTACGGTTAATGAACACTGAAGCTTTCTTT. Translating it yields CASSQVRLMNTEAFF.